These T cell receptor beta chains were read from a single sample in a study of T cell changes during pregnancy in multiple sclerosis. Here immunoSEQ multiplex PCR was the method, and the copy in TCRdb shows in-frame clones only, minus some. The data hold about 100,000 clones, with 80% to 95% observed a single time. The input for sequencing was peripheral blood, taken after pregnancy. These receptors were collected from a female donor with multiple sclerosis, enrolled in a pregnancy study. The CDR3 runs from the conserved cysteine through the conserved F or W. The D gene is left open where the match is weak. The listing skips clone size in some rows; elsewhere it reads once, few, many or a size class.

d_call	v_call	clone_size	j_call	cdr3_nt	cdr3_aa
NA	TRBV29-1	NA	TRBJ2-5	TGCAGCGTGCTATCAGGGGAGGGGACCCAGTACTTC	CSVLSGEGTQYF
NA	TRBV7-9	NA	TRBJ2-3	TGTGCCAGCACCATCCCAGGAAGAAGCACAGATACGCAGTATTTT	CASTIPGRSTDTQYF
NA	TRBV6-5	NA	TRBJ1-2	TGTGCCAGCAGTTACATAGGAGCTAACTATGGCTACACCTTC	CASSYIGANYGYTF
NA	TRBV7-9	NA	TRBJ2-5	TGTGCCAGCAGCTTAGGTCTAGCGAGCCAAGAGACCCAGTACTTC	CASSLGLASQETQYF
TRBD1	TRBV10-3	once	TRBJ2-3	TGTGCCACTGGACAGGGTATGAGCACAGATACGCAGTATTTT	CATGQGMSTDTQYF
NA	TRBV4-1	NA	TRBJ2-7	TGCGCCAGCAGCCACTCGAGCGGGCGGACTGGTAACGAGCAGTACTTC	CASSHSSGRTGNEQYF
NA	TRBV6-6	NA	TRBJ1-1	TGTGCCAGCAGTTACGGACAGTTGAACACTGAAGCTTTCTTT	CASSYGQLNTEAFF
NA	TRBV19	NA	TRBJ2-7	TGTGCCAGTAGTGTAGATGGCAGGGGGGATTACGAGCAGTACTTC	CASSVDGRGDYEQYF
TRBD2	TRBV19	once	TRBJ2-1	TGTGCCAGTAGGGGTGAGGCTAGCGGGGGGCCGGAGCAGTTCTTC	CASRGEASGGPEQFF
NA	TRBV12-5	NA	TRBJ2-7	TGTGCTAGTGGTTGGAGCGCGACAGGCCCTATACCCTACGAGCAGTACTTC	CASGWSATGPIPYEQYF
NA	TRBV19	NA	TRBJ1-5	TGTGCCAGTAGTCGAACAGTAAATAGCAATCAGCCCCAGCATTTT	CASSRTVNSNQPQHF
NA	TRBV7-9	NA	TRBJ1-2	TGTGCCAGCAGCTTAGCGCCCACAGGGCATGGCTACACCTTC	CASSLAPTGHGYTF
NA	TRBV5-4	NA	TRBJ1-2	TGTGCCAGCAGCTTGCCCGGGGGGGGCTATGGCTACACCTTC	CASSLPGGGYGYTF
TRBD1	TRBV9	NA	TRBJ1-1	TGTGCCAGCAGCGTAGGTTGGGGACAGGGGAGAAATACTGAAGCTTTCTTT	CASSVGWGQGRNTEAFF
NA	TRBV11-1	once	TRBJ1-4	TGTGCCAGCAGCCACGGACAGTCGGAAAATGAAAAACTGTTTTTT	CASSHGQSENEKLFF
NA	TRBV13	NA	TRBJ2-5	TGTGCCAGCAGCTTAGGCTTAAAGACCCAGTACTTC	CASSLGLKTQYF
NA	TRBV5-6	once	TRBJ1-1	TGTGCCAGCAGCTTCATAGCCTTTAACACTGAAGCTTTCTTT	CASSFIAFNTEAFF
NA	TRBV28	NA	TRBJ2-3	TGTGCCAGCAGTGGCCGGGACACACACATGGATACGCAGTATTTT	CASSGRDTHMDTQYF
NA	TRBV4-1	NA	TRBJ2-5	TGCGCCAGCAGCCAAGTGGGGGCTGGTGGAGAGACCCAGTACTTC	CASSQVGAGGETQYF
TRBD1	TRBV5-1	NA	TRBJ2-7	TGCGCCAGCAGTCCAGGGGGAGCTGACCCCTACGAGCAGTACTTC	CASSPGGADPYEQYF
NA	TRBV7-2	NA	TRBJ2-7	TGTGCCAGCAGCTTAGGGGGGCCGGGCGGCCACGAGCAGTACTTC	CASSLGGPGGHEQYF
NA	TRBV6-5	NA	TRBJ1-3	TGTGCCAGCAGTTACTCGAACAGGGTGGACACCATATATTTT	CASSYSNRVDTIYF
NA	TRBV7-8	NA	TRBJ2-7	TGTGCCAGCAGCTTACCCTTTTCCTACGAGCAGTACTTC	CASSLPFSYEQYF
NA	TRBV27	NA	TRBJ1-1	TGTGCCAGCAGTTTTAGAGGAGGCACTGAAGCTTTCTTT	CASSFRGGTEAFF
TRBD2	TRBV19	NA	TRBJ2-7	TGTGCCAGTAGTGGCCTAGCGGGGGCCTACGAGCAGTACTTC	CASSGLAGAYEQYF
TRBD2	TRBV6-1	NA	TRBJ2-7	TGTGCCCACGGGAGGGGTAACCCCTACGAGCAGTACTTC	CAHGRGNPYEQYF
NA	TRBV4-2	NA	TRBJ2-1	TGTGCCAGCAGCCAAGAAGATTGGACCTCCGCGGGGGAGCAGTTCTTC	CASSQEDWTSAGEQFF
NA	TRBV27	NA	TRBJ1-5	TGTGCCAGCAGTTTTCGCCGGACATCTACAAGCAATCAGCCCCAGCATTTT	CASSFRRTSTSNQPQHF
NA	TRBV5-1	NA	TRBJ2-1	TGCGCCAGCTCCGTGACGGCGGCCAAAGCCTACAATGAGCAGTTCTTC	CASSVTAAKAYNEQFF
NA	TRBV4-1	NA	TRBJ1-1	TGCGCCAGCACCGAGTACACAGAACTCAACACTGAAGCTTTCTTT	CASTEYTELNTEAFF
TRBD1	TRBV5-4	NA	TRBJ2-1	TGTGCCAGCAGCTTGGGACAGGGTTTGAATGAGCAGTTCTTC	CASSLGQGLNEQFF
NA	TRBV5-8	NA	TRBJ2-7	TGTGCCAGCAGCTTGGCCCAGGGGGGATCCTACGAGCAGTACTTC	CASSLAQGGSYEQYF
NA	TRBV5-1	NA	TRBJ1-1	TGCGCCAGCAGCCGCGCCGGTTCGAACACTGAAGCTTTCTTT	CASSRAGSNTEAFF
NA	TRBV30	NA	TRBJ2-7	TGTGCCTGGAGTGTAAGGGGGACAAAGCAGTACTTC	CAWSVRGTKQYF
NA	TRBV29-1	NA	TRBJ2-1	TGCAGCGTTAAATTCAGGGCTGAGCAGTTCTTC	CSVKFRAEQFF
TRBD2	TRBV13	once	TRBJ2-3	TGTGCCAGCAGCTTAAGGACTAGCGGTTCTCTCGGGGATACGCAGTATTTT	CASSLRTSGSLGDTQYF
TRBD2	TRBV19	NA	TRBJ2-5	TGTGCCAGTAGTAGCGGGAGGGCCGGAGCGGAGACCCAGTACTTC	CASSSGRAGAETQYF
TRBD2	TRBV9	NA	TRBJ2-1	TGTGCCAGCAGCCCTCGGACTAGCGGGAGTGTAGATGAGCAGTTCTTC	CASSPRTSGSVDEQFF
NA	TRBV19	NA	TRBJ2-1	TGTGCCAGTAGTTCCCCCGGGACAAAAGACAATGAGCAGTTCTTC	CASSSPGTKDNEQFF
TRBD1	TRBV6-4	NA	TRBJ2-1	TGTGCCAGCAGTGACGGACAGGGGTCCTACAATGAGCAGTTCTTC	CASSDGQGSYNEQFF